This T cell receptor (beta chain) was profiled in a study of patients and donors after allogeneic stem cell transplantation. TCRdb re-analysed the RT-PCR reads in MiXCR, keeping a single row per CDR3 protein. In the table there are some 880,000 distinct CDR3 sequences, approximately 19% of which are singletons. The sequence was collected from a human donor who was either an allogeneic HSCT recipient or a stem cell or donor lymphocyte infusion donor (not recorded which). It is not recorded whose cells these are; they may come from a transplant donor. The sequenced sample consisted of blood, either unsorted or a sorted T cell fraction (not recorded which).

The CDR3 nucleotides are TGTGCCAGCAGCTTAGATAGGAGGGGTGAGCAGTTCTTC. This codes for CASSLDRRGEQFF. The chain carries TRBV11-3 and TRBJ2-1; a weak D match, TRBD2 (6 bases). The CDR3 extends over 13 amino acids. The V end lost 0 bases, the J end lost 9 bases, and 9 bases lay between the germline ends. CDR1 is SGHNT, CDR2 YENEEA, per germline.